These 9 T cell receptor beta chains were sequenced from one sample in a study of regulatory T cells in long-lasting Graves disease. The time point denotes: persistent/refractory GD, antithyroid drugs over 5 years with positive TRAb. Researchers made the TCR library from RNA that was extracted from PBMCs. Construction of the TCR beta libraries employed iRepertoire HTBI primers in conjunction with Arm-PCR of CDR3 regions. MiXCR, run by TCRdb on the multiplex PCR reads, gives a single entry per CDR3 protein. The data show a few hundred thousand distinct CDR3 sequences, with roughly 23% seen just once and around a quarter held by the top ten. The material was peripheral blood mononuclear cells (PBMCs), obtained when the disease was refractory, from a patient treated with antithyroid drugs. The receptors stem from a middle-aged woman with Graves disease.

There are many counts of this clonotype. The CDR3 here is CASSKGYTEAFF. The CDR3 bases are TGTGCCAGCAGCAAGGGATACACTGAAGCTTTCTTT. The V call is TRBV11-2, the J call TRBJ1-1; D is undetermined. CDR1 and CDR2 (germline): SGHAT, FQNNGV. CDR3 length: 12 amino acids. Trimming pared 5 bases from V and 3 bases from J, leaving 7 bases between.

In its sample, this clonotype was seen once. The gene calls are TRBV3-1 and TRBJ2-1; the D gene is possibly TRBD2 (6 bases). Germline assignment: CDR1 LGHDT and CDR2 YNNKEL (reference sequence). The CDR3 spans 12 residues. With 2 bases removed from V and 7 bases from J, the gap between germline ends came to 6 bases. The CDR3 protein is CASSQSGNEQFF. CDR3 coding DNA: TGTGCCAGCAGCCAAAGCGGGAATGAGCAGTTCTTC.

A remark on this clonotype: This may come from a read error, since a much larger clone is one base off. The gene calls are TRBV28 and TRBJ1-5; TRBD1 aligns across 8 bases. The CDR3 loop spans 13 amino acids. The germline V gene has CDR1 MDHEN and CDR2 SYDVKM. CDR3 sequence (DNA): TGTGCCGGCAGTCCGACAGGGGTTCAGCCCCAGCATTTT. Its translation is CAGSPTGVQPQHF.

Turning to this clonotype: It may be a read error: a sequence one base away is much more abundant. The V gene is TRBV7-2, the J gene TRBJ2-4; maybe TRBD2 (7 bases). Germline V CDR1 and CDR2: SGHTA, FQGNSA. The CDR3 length is 17 residues. This CDR3 reads CASSFPRGGKTKNTQYF. The CDR3 DNA reads TGTGCCAGCAGCTTTCCGAGGGGGGGAAAGACCAAAAACACTCAGTACTTC.

About this clonotype: A clone one base away is much larger, so this may be a read error. V gene TRBV3-1 combines with J gene TRBJ1-1; D gene ambiguous. This CDR3 region has 15 residues. CDR1 is LGHDT, CDR2 YNNKEL, per germline (reference sequence). Trimming stripped 4 bases from V and 0 bases from J, with 12 bases between. CDR3: CASSPAGVMNTEAFF. The CDR3 DNA reads as TGTGCCAGCAGCCCAGCTGGGGTGATGAACACTGAAGCTTTCTTT.

J is TRBJ2-5 and V is TRBV20-1, with D possibly TRBD2 on 6 matching bases. The CDR3 runs 15 residues. Germline values: CDR1 DFQATT, CDR2 SNEGSKA (reference sequence). V was clipped by 0 bases and J by 1 base, with 12 bases between them. The CDR3 spells CSARDVFGGQETQYF. CDR3 bases: TGCAGTGCTAGAGATGTTTTCGGGGGCCAAGAGACCCAGTACTTC.

The genes are TRBV5-1 and TRBJ2-7; 10 bases map to TRBD2. The CDR3 extends over 14 amino acids. V shed 1 base, J shed 3 bases, and the junction held 1 base outside the gene matches. Germline V gene lookup returns CDR1 SGHRS and CDR2 YFSETQ. The CDR3 coding sequence is TGCGCCAGCAGCTTGACTAGCGGGAACTACGAGCAGTACTTC. This codes for CASSLTSGNYEQYF.

The chain uses TRBV14 and TRBJ1-2; D gene unclear. V was shortened by 4 bases and J by 5 bases, with 14 bases between the two germline ends. CDR3 length equals 14 residues. Per the germline V gene, CDR1 is SGHDN and CDR2 is FVKESK. Here the CDR3 DNA reads TGTGCCAGCAGCCCCAGCGCCGTGGGGTATGGCTACACCTTC. Translated, it gives CASSPSAVGYGYTF.

The chain carries TRBV7-8 and TRBJ2-7; TRBD1 is a possible D gene (5 bases). Germline V gene sequence: CDR1 SGHVS, CDR2 FQNEAQ. V was pared by 2 bases and J by 7 bases, with 15 bases between. The CDR3 consists of 14 residues. CDR3 residues: CASSLSQGSEEQYF. As DNA, the CDR3 is TGTGCCAGCAGCTTAAGTCAGGGATCGGAAGAGCAGTACTTC.